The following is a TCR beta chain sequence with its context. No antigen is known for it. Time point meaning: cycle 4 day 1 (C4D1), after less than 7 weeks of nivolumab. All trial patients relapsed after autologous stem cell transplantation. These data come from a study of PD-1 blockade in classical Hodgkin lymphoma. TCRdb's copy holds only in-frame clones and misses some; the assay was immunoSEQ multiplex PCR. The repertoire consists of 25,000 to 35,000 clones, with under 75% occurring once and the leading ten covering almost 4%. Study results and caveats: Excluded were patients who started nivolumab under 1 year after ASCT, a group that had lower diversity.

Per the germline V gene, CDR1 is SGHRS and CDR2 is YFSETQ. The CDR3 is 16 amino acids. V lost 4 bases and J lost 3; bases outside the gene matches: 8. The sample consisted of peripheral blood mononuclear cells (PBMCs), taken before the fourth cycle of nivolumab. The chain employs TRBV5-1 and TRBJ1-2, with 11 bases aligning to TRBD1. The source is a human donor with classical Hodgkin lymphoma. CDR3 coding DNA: TGCGCCAGCAGCCCGGACAGGGGGCGAATTGACTATGGCTACACCTTC. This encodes CASSPDRGRIDYGYTF.